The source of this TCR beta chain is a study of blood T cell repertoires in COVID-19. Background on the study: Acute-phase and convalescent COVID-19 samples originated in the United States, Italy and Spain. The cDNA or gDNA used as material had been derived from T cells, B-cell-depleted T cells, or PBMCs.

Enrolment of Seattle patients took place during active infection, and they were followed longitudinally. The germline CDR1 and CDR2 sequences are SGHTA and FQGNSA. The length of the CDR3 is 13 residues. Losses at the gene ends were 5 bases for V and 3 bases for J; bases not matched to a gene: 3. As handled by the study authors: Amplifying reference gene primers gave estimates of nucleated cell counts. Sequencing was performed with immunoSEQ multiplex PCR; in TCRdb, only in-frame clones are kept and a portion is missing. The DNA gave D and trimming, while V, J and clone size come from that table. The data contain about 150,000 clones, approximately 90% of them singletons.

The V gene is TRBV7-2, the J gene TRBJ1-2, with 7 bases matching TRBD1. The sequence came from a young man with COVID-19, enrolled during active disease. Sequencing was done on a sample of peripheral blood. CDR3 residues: CASSKGADYGYTF. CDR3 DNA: TGTGCCAGCAGCAAGGGGGCTGACTATGGCTACACCTTC.